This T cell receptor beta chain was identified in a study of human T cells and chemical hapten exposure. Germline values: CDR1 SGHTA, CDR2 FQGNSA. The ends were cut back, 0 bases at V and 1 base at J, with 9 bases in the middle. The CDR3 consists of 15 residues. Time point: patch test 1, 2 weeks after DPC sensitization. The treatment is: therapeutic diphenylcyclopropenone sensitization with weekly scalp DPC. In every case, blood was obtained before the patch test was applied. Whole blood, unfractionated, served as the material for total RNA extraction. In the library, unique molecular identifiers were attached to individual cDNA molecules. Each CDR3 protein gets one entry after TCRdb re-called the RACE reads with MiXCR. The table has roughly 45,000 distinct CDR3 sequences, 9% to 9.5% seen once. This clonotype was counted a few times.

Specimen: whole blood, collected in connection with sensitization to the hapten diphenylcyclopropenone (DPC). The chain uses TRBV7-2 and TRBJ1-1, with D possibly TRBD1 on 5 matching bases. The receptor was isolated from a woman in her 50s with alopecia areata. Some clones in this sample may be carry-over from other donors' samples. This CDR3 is CASSLAARENTEAFF. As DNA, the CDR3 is TGTGCCAGCAGCTTAGCGGCCAGGGAGAACACTGAAGCTTTCTTT. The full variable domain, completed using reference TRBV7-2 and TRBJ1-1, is GAGVSQSPSNKVTEKGKDVELRCDPISGHTALYWYRQSLGQGLEFLIYFQGNSAPDKSGLPSDRFSAERTGGSVSTLTIQRTQQEDSAVYLCASSLAARENTEAFFGQGTRLTVV.